The 27 T cell receptor beta chains below come from one sample, sequenced in a study of T cells in Graves' hyperthyroidism and ophthalmopathy. Researchers amplified the TCR beta CDR3 regions from RNA transcripts. HTBI primers were used for first-round RT-PCR of the TCR CDR3. From the multiplex PCR reads, TCRdb called clonotypes with MiXCR, one entry per CDR3 protein. The sample has roughly 350,000 distinct CDR3 sequences, about 14% seen once. The sample was blood. The receptors come from a woman younger than 45 with Graves' ophthalmopathy.

This clonotype was counted once. The rearrangement joins TRBV7-9 to TRBJ2-1; D possibly corresponds to TRBD2 (5 bases). V was trimmed by 3 bases and J by 0 bases, leaving 15 bases between them. Germline V gene lookup returns CDR1 SEHNR and CDR2 FQNEAQ (reference sequence). The CDR3 consists of 17 residues. The CDR3 protein is CASSFEVGSSSYNEQFF. CDR3 coding DNA: TGTGCCAGCAGCTTCGAGGTGGGGAGTAGCTCCTACAATGAGCAGTTCTTC.

This clonotype has at least ten counts. The chain recombines TRBV28 with TRBJ1-5; no firm D call. The germline V gene encodes CDR1 MDHEN and CDR2 SYDVKM. With 6 bases removed from V and 3 bases from J, the gap between germline ends came to 6 bases. The CDR3 totals 12 residues. This CDR3 reads CASRQVNQPQHF. The CDR3 DNA reads TGTGCCAGCAGGCAGGTCAATCAGCCCCAGCATTTT.

This clonotype was detected many times. This chain connects TRBV11-2 to TRBJ2-3, with D possibly matching TRBD1 (5 bases). The CDR3 is 16 amino acids. V dropped 0 bases and J dropped 3 bases, with 13 bases sitting between them. The germline V gene encodes CDR1 SGHAT and CDR2 FQNNGV. This chain's CDR3 is CASSLDYRNLTDTQYF. The CDR3 DNA is TGTGCCAGCAGCTTAGATTACAGGAATTTAACAGATACGCAGTATTTT. Full variable domain (remainder filled in from reference TRBV11-2 and TRBJ2-3): EAGVAQSPRYKIIEKRQSVAFWCNPISGHATLYWYQQILGQGPKLLIQFQNNGVVDDSQLPKDRFSAERLKGVDSTLKIQPAKLEDSAVYLCASSLDYRNLTDTQYFGPGTRLTVL.

Turning to this clonotype: Given a much more abundant clone one base away, this may be a read error. The gene calls are TRBV20-1 and TRBJ2-5; TRBD1 agrees at 8 bases. Germline assignment: CDR1 DFQATT and CDR2 SNEGSKA (reference sequence). This CDR3 is 13 amino acids long. The CDR3 sequence: CGARGQGAETQYF. The CDR3 coding sequence is TGCGGTGCCAGAGGACAGGGAGCGGAGACCCAGTACTTC.

This clonotype was recorded many times. The CDR3 nucleotides read TGTGCCAGCAGTTTAGAACTGGGGGCTGGAAGCAATCAGCCCCAGCATTTT. Protein: CASSLELGAGSNQPQHF. This rearrangement joins TRBV12-3 or TRBV12-4 to TRBJ1-5; tentatively, D is TRBD1 (6 bases). The V end lost 1 base, the J end lost 1 base, and 14 bases lay between the germline ends. The CDR3 totals 17 residues.

The CDR3 DNA follows: TGTGCCAGCAGCTCTCGGAGCTCCTACGAGCAGTACTTC. It encodes CASSSRSSYEQYF. The J gene is TRBJ2-7, the V gene TRBV5-5; D gene unclear. V was trimmed by 3 bases and J by 0 bases, leaving 7 bases between them. CDR3 length: 13 residues. Germline-derived CDR1 and CDR2 are SGHKS and YYEKEE (reference sequence). The full variable domain, completed using reference TRBV5-5 and TRBJ2-7, is DAGVTQSPTHLIKTRGQQVTLRCSPISGHKSVSWYQQVLGQGPQFIFQYYEKEERGRGNFPDRFSARQFPNYSSELNVNALLLGDSALYLCASSSRSSYEQYFGPGTRLTVT.

The V call is TRBV6-2 or TRBV6-3, the J call TRBJ2-4, with 8 bases that match TRBD2. The CDR3 length is 17 residues. Trimming cost V 3 bases and J 7 bases; bases outside gene matches: 14. Germline V gene sequence: CDR1 MNHEY, CDR2 SVGEGT. The CDR3 DNA is TGTGCCAGCAGTTATCTTCCGCTAGCGGGTATACCGAACATTCAGTACTTC. Protein sequence: CASSYLPLAGIPNIQYF.

This clonotype was seen ten or more times. The chain joins TRBV6-1 to TRBJ1-1; TRBD1 matches at 9 bases. This CDR3 is 14 amino acids long. CDR1 MNHNS and CDR2 SASEGT come from the germline V gene. The ends lost 6 bases at V and 5 bases at J; junction bases unmatched: 7. For the CDR3, the DNA is TGTGCCAGCAGAGCTGGACAGGGGTCGACTGAAGCTTTCTTT. Protein: CASRAGQGSTEAFF.

This clonotype was counted at least ten times. This chain joins TRBV12-3 or TRBV12-4 and TRBJ2-1; tentative D call: TRBD2 (6 bases). CDR3 length: 15 residues. The ends were cut back, 1 base at V and 5 bases at J, with 12 bases in the middle. CDR3 region: CASSLGWTTNNEQFF. The CDR3 coding sequence is TGTGCCAGCAGTTTAGGTTGGACTACAAACAATGAGCAGTTCTTC.

This clonotype was found many times. The rearrangement joins TRBV12-3 or TRBV12-4 to TRBJ1-1; D gene ambiguous. Trimming removed 3 bases at V and 1 base at J, with 3 bases between. There are 12 residues in the CDR3. CDR3 in DNA: TGTGCCAGCAGTTTTTGGAACACTGAAGCTTTCTTT. Translation gives CASSFWNTEAFF.

This clonotype was seen at least ten times. The chain combines TRBV5-5 with TRBJ2-4, with D perhaps being TRBD1 or TRBD2 (5 bases each). Per germline, CDR1 SGHKS and CDR2 YYEKEE (reference sequence). V gave up 4 bases and J gave up 0 bases, with 8 bases separating them. This CDR3 region has 14 residues. CDR3 bases: TGTGCCAGCAGCGACGGGACAGCCAAAAACATTCAGTACTTC. Translation: CASSDGTAKNIQYF.

In this sample, this clonotype turned up many times. This chain uses TRBV24-1 with TRBJ2-7; no reliable D call. CDR3 size: 14 residues. Germline V gene data show CDR1 as KGHDR and CDR2 as SFDVKD. The V gene lost 4 bases and the J gene lost 2 bases, with 11 bases spanning the gap. The CDR3 DNA reads TGTGCCACCAGTGAAACCGGGCCCCCCTACGAGCAGTACTTC. This gives the protein CATSETGPPYEQYF.

This clonotype was observed at least ten times. The rearrangement links TRBV11-2 to TRBJ1-1; D remains unclear. CDR1 and CDR2 (germline): SGHAT, FQNNGV. The V end lost 4 bases, the J end lost 0 bases, and 6 bases lay between the germline ends. There are 13 residues in the CDR3. The CDR3 loop is CASSSALNTEAFF. The CDR3 DNA reads TGTGCCAGCAGCTCAGCATTGAACACTGAAGCTTTCTTT.

To note about this clonotype: Since a much larger clone is just one base distant, this may be a read error. The rearrangement joins TRBV6-5 to TRBJ2-1; 10 bases are a match to TRBD2. The germline CDR1 and CDR2 sequences are MNHEY and SVGAGI. The CDR3 length is 16 residues. Losses at the gene ends were 4 bases for V and 6 bases for J; bases not matched to a gene: 9. DNA for the CDR3: TGTGCCAGCAGTTTTACATTAGCGGGGGGAAGCAATGAGCAGTTCTTC. Protein: CASSFTLAGGSNEQFF.

Many counts were recorded for this clonotype. The genes are TRBV18 and TRBJ1-1; 8 bases are shared with TRBD1. The CDR3 totals 14 residues. Trimming took 4 bases from V and 4 from J; bases not matched to a gene: 5. CDR1 and CDR2 from the germline V gene are KGHSH and LQKENI. DNA for the CDR3: TGTGCCAGCTCACTCGACAGGGGCTCCACTGAAGCTTTCTTT. Translating it yields CASSLDRGSTEAFF.

This clonotype has at least ten counts. The V gene is TRBV29-1, the J gene TRBJ1-2; 7 nucleotides line up with TRBD1. The CDR3 loop spans 11 amino acids. Per germline, CDR1 SQVTM and CDR2 ANQGSEA. The V segment lost 4 bases and the J segment 4 bases; nucleotides outside the gene matches: 0. CDR3 in DNA: TGCAGCGTTGGACAGGGCTATGGCTACACCTTC. Protein sequence: CSVGQGYGYTF.

In this sample, this clonotype turned up many times. The rearrangement joins TRBV28 to TRBJ1-1; D gene uncertain. The V end was cut by 8 bases, the J end by 5 bases, with 15 bases between. The CDR3 is 13 residues long. Germline-derived CDR1 and CDR2 are MDHEN and SYDVKM. The chain's CDR3 is CASLSEGWTEAFF. The CDR3 DNA reads TGTGCCAGCTTATCAGAAGGTTGGACTGAAGCTTTCTTT.

The gene calls are TRBV19 and TRBJ1-6, with a tentative D call TRBD1 (5 bases). The CDR3 is 16 residues long. CDR1 and CDR2 (germline): LNHDA, SQIVND (reference sequence). With 5 bases removed from V and 7 bases from J, the gap between germline ends came to 18 bases. The CDR3 DNA reads as TGTGCCAGTAGTCTCAACGGGGGGGGGTTAAATTCACCCCTCCACTTT. This gives the protein CASSLNGGGLNSPLHF.

This sequence joins TRBV2 and TRBJ1-2; 9 positions agree with TRBD1. Trimming removed 1 base from V and 4 bases from J; junction bases left unmatched: 4. Germline values: CDR1 SNHLY, CDR2 FYNNEI. The CDR3 is 15 residues long. Written as DNA, the CDR3 is TGTGCCAGCAGTGAAGAGAGACAGGGGGTCTATGGCTACACCTTC. This translates into CASSEERQGVYGYTF.

There are a few counts of this clonotype. This rearrangement joins TRBV29-1 to TRBJ1-5, with no clear D. This CDR3 contains 13 residues. CDR1 and CDR2 (germline): SQVTM, ANQGSEA. The V and J ends lost 3 bases and 6 bases respectively, with 12 bases between them. CDR3 bases: TGCAGCGTTGAGTTGGGCTTGGGTCAGCCCCAGCATTTT. Protein product: CSVELGLGQPQHF.

This CDR3 reads CASRLVSWGPGEQYF. CDR3 bases: TGTGCCAGCAGGTTGGTGAGTTGGGGGCCTGGCGAGCAGTACTTC. This rearrangement joins TRBV6-1 to TRBJ2-7; possibly TRBD1 for D (6 bases). V lost 6 bases, J lost 6 bases, and 21 bases lay in between. Germline-derived CDR1 and CDR2 are MNHNS and SASEGT. CDR3 length equals 15 residues.

The sample holds many counts of this clonotype. The chain is built from TRBV5-1 and TRBJ1-1; D not resolved. V lost 0 bases, J lost 4 bases, and 16 bases lay in between. CDR1 is SGHRS and CDR2 is YFSETQ in the germline V gene. The CDR3 runs 16 residues. In DNA form, the CDR3 reads TGCGCCAGCAGCTTGGATGGTATAAGAGGAACCACTGAAGCTTTCTTT. As protein: CASSLDGIRGTTEAFF.

At least ten counts were recorded for this clonotype. CDR3 region: CSAPGGGQGELFF. Written as DNA, the CDR3 is TGCAGTGCCCCGGGCGGGGGGCAGGGGGAGCTGTTTTTT. The chain recombines TRBV20-1 with TRBJ2-2, with 8 nucleotides matching TRBD2. The CDR3 runs 13 residues. CDR1 and CDR2 from the germline V gene are DFQATT and SNEGSKA (reference sequence). Unmatched junction bases numbered 8, after V lost 6 bases and J lost 8 bases.

This clonotype has ten or more counts. This rearrangement joins TRBV5-8 to TRBJ2-1; the D is unclear. The CDR3 runs to 13 residues. Germline CDR1 SGHTS, CDR2 YDEGEE. V was pared by 4 bases and J by 9 bases, with 14 bases between. The chain's CDR3 is CASSEDGPIEQFF. The CDR3 DNA sequence: TGTGCCAGCAGCGAGGACGGCCCGATTGAGCAGTTCTTC.

This clonotype was detected once. J is TRBJ2-3 and V is TRBV30; D unresolved. The V gene's germline CDR1 is GTSNPN and CDR2 SVGIG (reference sequence). This CDR3 is built from 11 residues. Trimming cost V 5 bases and J 7 bases, with 10 bases left between them. The CDR3 spells CAWHSSYTQYF. The CDR3 bases are TGTGCCTGGCATAGCTCCTATACGCAGTATTTT.

This clonotype was counted many times. The chain links TRBV12-3 or TRBV12-4 to TRBJ1-1, with TRBD1 matching 7 bases. V lost 1 base to trimming and J lost 9 bases; unmatched junction nucleotides: 8. The CDR3 runs to 14 residues. For the CDR3, the DNA is TGTGCCAGCAGTTTAGGTTCTGACAGGGCAAAAGCTTTCTTT. It codes for CASSLGSDRAKAFF.

This clonotype occurred a few times. This chain connects TRBV6-5 to TRBJ1-5, with D perhaps matching TRBD1 (5 bases). Trimming removed 1 base from V and 5 bases from J, with 9 bases in between. CDR1 is MNHEY and CDR2 is SVGAGI in the germline V gene. This CDR3 spans 14 amino acids. CDR3 nucleotides: TGTGCCAGCAGTTACTGGGGGGTGGATCAGCCCCAGCATTTT. This sequence encodes CASSYWGVDQPQHF.